A selection of T cell receptor beta chains follows, all from one sample in a study of CD8 T cells in Susac syndrome. Using its own MiXCR run on the immunoSEQ multiplex PCR reads, TCRdb lists one record per CDR3 protein. The data hold 84,000 or so distinct CDR3 sequences, with approximately 93% observed a single time. The sequenced sample consisted of CD8+ T cells from PBMCs. These receptors were collected from a human donor with Susac syndrome. Each CDR3 is given with its conserved first and last residue. Fields, in order: J gene, V gene, D gene, clone size, CDR3 length, CDR3 protein, CDR3 DNA. A D gene is named only where the DNA matches it firmly. The listing skips clone size in some rows; elsewhere it reads once, few, many or a size class.

J gene: TRBJ2-7
V gene: TRBV9
D gene: TRBD2
clone size: .
CDR3 length: 16
CDR3 protein: CASSDSGTSASYEQYF
CDR3 DNA: TGTGCCAGCAGCGATTCCGGGACTAGCGCCTCCTACGAGCAGTACTTC

J gene: TRBJ2-1
V gene: TRBV7-9
D gene: TRBD2
clone size: .
CDR3 length: 13
CDR3 protein: CASHGGGKNEQFF
CDR3 DNA: TGTGCCAGCCATGGCGGGGGTAAGAATGAGCAGTTCTTC

J gene: TRBJ2-5
V gene: TRBV4-1
D gene: TRBD2
clone size: once
CDR3 length: 13
CDR3 protein: CASSQIAGKAQYF
CDR3 DNA: TGCGCCAGCAGCCAAATAGCGGGAAAGGCCCAGTACTTC

J gene: TRBJ2-1
V gene: TRBV29-1
D gene: TRBD1
clone size: once
CDR3 length: 17
CDR3 protein: CSVDIRSTGGAGNEQFF
CDR3 DNA: TGCAGCGTTGACATAAGATCGACAGGGGGCGCAGGAAATGAGCAGTTCTTC

J gene: TRBJ2-1
V gene: TRBV5-1
D gene: TRBD2
clone size: .
CDR3 length: 18
CDR3 protein: CASSLAPSGSIDYNEQFF
CDR3 DNA: TGCGCCAGCAGCTTGGCCCCTAGCGGGAGTATCGATTACAATGAGCAGTTCTTC

J gene: TRBJ1-1
V gene: TRBV19
D gene: TRBD1
clone size: .
CDR3 length: 15
CDR3 protein: CASSPKTGGNTEAFF
CDR3 DNA: TGTGCCAGTAGTCCCAAAACAGGGGGGAACACTGAAGCTTTCTTT

J gene: TRBJ2-7
V gene: TRBV3-1
D gene: TRBD2
clone size: .
CDR3 length: 16
CDR3 protein: CASSEGTSGGRNEQYF
CDR3 DNA: TGTGCCAGCAGCGAAGGGACTAGCGGGGGAAGGAACGAGCAGTACTTC

J gene: TRBJ2-1
V gene: TRBV6-2/TRBV6-3
D gene: TRBD2
clone size: .
CDR3 length: 24
CDR3 protein: CASSYHPPFLAGGSLPTHYNEQFF
CDR3 DNA: TGTGCCAGCAGTTACCATCCCCCTTTTCTAGCGGGAGGGTCCTTACCAACTCACTACAATGAGCAGTTCTTC

J gene: TRBJ2-1
V gene: TRBV5-4
D gene: TRBD1
clone size: .
CDR3 length: 13
CDR3 protein: CASSWDRGHEQFF
CDR3 DNA: TGTGCCAGCAGCTGGGACAGGGGGCATGAGCAGTTCTTC

J gene: TRBJ2-7
V gene: TRBV28
D gene: TRBD2
clone size: once
CDR3 length: 16
CDR3 protein: CASSLFGGTSVDEQYF
CDR3 DNA: TGTGCCAGCAGTTTATTCGGCGGGACTAGCGTTGACGAGCAGTACTTC

J gene: TRBJ1-1
V gene: TRBV20-1
D gene: .
clone size: .
CDR3 length: 12
CDR3 protein: CSARSHATEAFF
CDR3 DNA: TGCAGTGCTCGGTCGCACGCGACTGAAGCTTTCTTT

J gene: TRBJ2-1
V gene: TRBV9
D gene: TRBD2
clone size: .
CDR3 length: 16
CDR3 protein: CASSVVGAGVDNEQFF
CDR3 DNA: TGTGCCAGCAGCGTAGTCGGCGCGGGAGTTGACAATGAGCAGTTCTTC

J gene: TRBJ1-2
V gene: TRBV29-1
D gene: .
clone size: .
CDR3 length: 15
CDR3 protein: CSVELLTDTNYGYTF
CDR3 DNA: TGCAGCGTTGAATTGTTGACCGACACTAACTATGGCTACACCTTC

J gene: TRBJ2-7
V gene: TRBV13
D gene: TRBD1
clone size: once
CDR3 length: 16
CDR3 protein: CASSPLGQGAIYEQYF
CDR3 DNA: TGTGCCAGCAGCCCCCTCGGACAGGGGGCAATTTACGAGCAGTACTTC

J gene: TRBJ1-1
V gene: TRBV6-6
D gene: .
clone size: .
CDR3 length: 13
CDR3 protein: CASSYPMNTEAFF
CDR3 DNA: TGTGCCAGCAGTTACCCCATGAACACTGAAGCTTTCTTT

J gene: TRBJ2-5
V gene: TRBV27
D gene: TRBD2
clone size: .
CDR3 length: 12
CDR3 protein: CASGSGKETQYF
CDR3 DNA: TGTGCCAGTGGTAGCGGGAAAGAGACCCAGTACTTC

J gene: TRBJ1-5
V gene: TRBV6-5
D gene: .
clone size: .
CDR3 length: 13
CDR3 protein: CASSYGSNQPQHF
CDR3 DNA: TGTGCCAGCAGTTACGGTAGCAATCAGCCCCAGCATTTT

J gene: TRBJ2-7
V gene: TRBV30
D gene: .
clone size: .
CDR3 length: 15
CDR3 protein: CAWSVTPLSTYEQYF
CDR3 DNA: TGTGCCTGGAGTGTAACCCCCCTAAGTACCTACGAGCAGTACTTC

J gene: TRBJ2-7
V gene: TRBV7-9
D gene: .
clone size: .
CDR3 length: 12
CDR3 protein: CASSLGPDEQYF
CDR3 DNA: TGTGCCAGCAGCTTAGGGCCCGACGAGCAGTACTTC

J gene: TRBJ1-2
V gene: TRBV7-2
D gene: .
clone size: .
CDR3 length: 15
CDR3 protein: CASSETRTGGWGYTF
CDR3 DNA: TGTGCCAGCAGCGAGACTCGAACGGGGGGATGGGGCTACACCTTC

J gene: TRBJ1-5
V gene: TRBV30
D gene: .
clone size: .
CDR3 length: 14
CDR3 protein: CAWSGGTVNQPQHF
CDR3 DNA: TGTGCCTGGAGTGGCGGGACGGTCAATCAGCCCCAGCATTTT

J gene: TRBJ2-2
V gene: TRBV7-9
D gene: TRBD2
clone size: .
CDR3 length: 19
CDR3 protein: CASSSLGTSGIRGTGELFF
CDR3 DNA: TGTGCCAGCAGCTCCCTGGGGACTAGCGGCATCAGGGGAACCGGGGAGCTGTTTTTT

J gene: TRBJ1-5
V gene: TRBV7-9
D gene: .
clone size: .
CDR3 length: 14
CDR3 protein: CASRGPGDNQPQHF
CDR3 DNA: TGTGCCAGCAGAGGACCGGGGGACAATCAGCCCCAGCATTTT

J gene: TRBJ2-3
V gene: TRBV13
D gene: TRBD1
clone size: .
CDR3 length: 15
CDR3 protein: CASSQTGESTDTQYF
CDR3 DNA: TGTGCCAGCAGCCAGACAGGGGAGAGCACAGATACGCAGTATTTT

J gene: TRBJ2-3
V gene: TRBV2
D gene: TRBD2
clone size: .
CDR3 length: 16
CDR3 protein: CASRPVGAGSTDTQYF
CDR3 DNA: TGTGCCAGCAGGCCCGTTGGAGCGGGAAGCACAGATACGCAGTATTTT

J gene: TRBJ2-7
V gene: TRBV14
D gene: .
clone size: few
CDR3 length: 15
CDR3 protein: CASSQTHGILYEQYF
CDR3 DNA: TGTGCCAGCAGTCAAACACACGGGATCCTGTACGAGCAGTACTTC

J gene: TRBJ2-1
V gene: TRBV27
D gene: TRBD2
clone size: .
CDR3 length: 16
CDR3 protein: CASSSSGRLAGNEQFF
CDR3 DNA: TGTGCCAGCAGTTCCTCCGGTCGGCTAGCGGGGAATGAGCAGTTCTTC

J gene: TRBJ2-7
V gene: TRBV3-1
D gene: .
clone size: .
CDR3 length: 12
CDR3 protein: CASSSPSGEQYF
CDR3 DNA: TGTGCCAGCAGCTCTCCCTCAGGGGAGCAGTACTTC

J gene: TRBJ1-6
V gene: TRBV12-3/TRBV12-4
D gene: TRBD1
clone size: .
CDR3 length: 14
CDR3 protein: CASNYGQENSPLHF
CDR3 DNA: TGTGCCAGCAACTACGGACAGGAAAATTCACCCCTCCACTTT

J gene: TRBJ2-1
V gene: TRBV28
D gene: TRBD1
clone size: .
CDR3 length: 13
CDR3 protein: CATQDRDYNEQFF
CDR3 DNA: TGTGCCACCCAGGACAGGGACTACAATGAGCAGTTCTTC

J gene: TRBJ2-5
V gene: TRBV4-1
D gene: TRBD1
clone size: .
CDR3 length: 16
CDR3 protein: CASSQQTGGGRETQYF
CDR3 DNA: TGCGCCAGCAGCCAACAGACAGGGGGGGGCAGAGAGACCCAGTACTTC

J gene: TRBJ2-5
V gene: TRBV7-9
D gene: TRBD2
clone size: .
CDR3 length: 14
CDR3 protein: CASAELAAQETQYF
CDR3 DNA: TGTGCCAGCGCTGAACTAGCGGCACAAGAGACCCAGTACTTC

J gene: TRBJ1-2
V gene: TRBV27
D gene: TRBD1
clone size: .
CDR3 length: 14
CDR3 protein: CASSPDRTNYGYTF
CDR3 DNA: TGTGCCAGCAGTCCGGACAGGACTAACTATGGCTACACCTTC

J gene: TRBJ2-5
V gene: TRBV6-1
D gene: .
clone size: few
CDR3 length: 14
CDR3 protein: CASSLRGGKETQYF
CDR3 DNA: TGTGCCAGCAGTTTGAGAGGAGGGAAAGAGACCCAGTACTTC

J gene: TRBJ2-2
V gene: TRBV5-4
D gene: .
clone size: .
CDR3 length: 13
CDR3 protein: CASSFRGSGELFF
CDR3 DNA: TGTGCCAGCAGCTTTCGGGGTTCCGGGGAGCTGTTTTTT

J gene: TRBJ1-1
V gene: TRBV27
D gene: .
clone size: .
CDR3 length: 14
CDR3 protein: CASSLGTLNTEAFF
CDR3 DNA: TGTGCCAGCAGCCTGGGGACATTGAACACTGAAGCTTTCTTT

J gene: TRBJ2-2
V gene: TRBV4-3
D gene: .
clone size: .
CDR3 length: 17
CDR3 protein: CASSQVMVTANTGELFF
CDR3 DNA: TGCGCCAGCAGCCAAGTTATGGTCACGGCGAACACCGGGGAGTTGTTTTTT

J gene: TRBJ1-1
V gene: TRBV7-9
D gene: .
clone size: .
CDR3 length: 12
CDR3 protein: CASSLRTVEAFF
CDR3 DNA: TGTGCCAGCAGCTTACGGACAGTTGAAGCTTTCTTT

J gene: TRBJ2-1
V gene: TRBV5-6
D gene: TRBD2
clone size: .
CDR3 length: 15
CDR3 protein: CASSEAGVSSDEQFF
CDR3 DNA: TGTGCCAGCAGCGAAGCGGGAGTGAGTTCGGATGAGCAGTTCTTC

J gene: TRBJ2-7
V gene: TRBV3-1
D gene: TRBD2
clone size: .
CDR3 length: 15
CDR3 protein: CASSQDSSGTYEQYF
CDR3 DNA: TGTGCCAGCAGCCAAGATTCTAGCGGCACCTACGAGCAGTACTTC

J gene: TRBJ2-7
V gene: TRBV20-1
D gene: TRBD2
clone size: .
CDR3 length: 15
CDR3 protein: CSARALDSGSYEQYF
CDR3 DNA: TGCAGTGCTAGAGCTCTTGATAGCGGGTCCTACGAGCAGTACTTC

J gene: TRBJ2-5
V gene: TRBV3-1
D gene: TRBD1
clone size: .
CDR3 length: 17
CDR3 protein: CASSPTWTGGLLETQYF
CDR3 DNA: TGTGCCAGCAGCCCCACTTGGACAGGGGGCTTATTAGAGACCCAGTACTTC

J gene: TRBJ2-7
V gene: TRBV3-1
D gene: TRBD1
clone size: .
CDR3 length: 14
CDR3 protein: CASSQDYRGYEQYF
CDR3 DNA: TGTGCCAGCAGCCAAGACTACAGGGGTTACGAGCAGTACTTC

J gene: TRBJ2-3
V gene: TRBV7-2
D gene: .
clone size: .
CDR3 length: 16
CDR3 protein: CASSSLGGPVTDTQYF
CDR3 DNA: TGTGCCAGCAGCTCCCTCGGAGGACCCGTCACAGATACGCAGTATTTT

J gene: TRBJ2-1
V gene: TRBV11-2
D gene: .
clone size: .
CDR3 length: 16
CDR3 protein: CASSYRAASWTNEQFF
CDR3 DNA: TGTGCCAGCAGCTATCGGGCCGCTTCCTGGACCAATGAGCAGTTCTTC

J gene: TRBJ1-5
V gene: TRBV27
D gene: .
clone size: .
CDR3 length: 14
CDR3 protein: CASSSLEQNQPQHF
CDR3 DNA: TGTGCCAGCAGTTCCCTGGAACAGAATCAGCCCCAGCATTTT

J gene: TRBJ2-3
V gene: TRBV28
D gene: .
clone size: .
CDR3 length: 14
CDR3 protein: CASSLGDSTDTQYF
CDR3 DNA: TGTGCCAGCAGTTTAGGGGACTCGACAGATACGCAGTATTTT

J gene: TRBJ2-1
V gene: TRBV28
D gene: TRBD2
clone size: .
CDR3 length: 16
CDR3 protein: CASSQPISGGTDEQFF
CDR3 DNA: TGTGCCAGCAGTCAACCCATTAGCGGGGGGACGGATGAGCAGTTCTTC